This TCR beta chain comes out of a study of read filtering for tumor transcriptome and immune sequencing. Overall study: Transcriptome libraries were built from DNase-treated RNA. Study-wide results and caveats: RNA-seq captured clonotypes less deeply and reliably than IR-seq. Correlation between methods rose after single-read clonotypes were removed.

At the time of active disease, bone marrow was collected from every patient. Molecular barcoded adaptors covering alpha/delta and beta/gamma chains were used on 400 ng RNA. MiXCR was run by TCRdb on the reads, yielding one entry per CDR3 protein. The table shows some 39,000 distinct CDR3 sequences, with about 15% occurring only once. This CDR3 spans 15 amino acids. V was pared by 1 base and J by 2 bases, with 11 bases between. The germline gives CDR1 SGHTA, CDR2 FQGNSA. Comments on this clonotype: The antigen is not known.

V and J are TRBV7-2 and TRBJ1-1; maybe TRBD1 (5 bases). The receptor comes from a donor aged 40 or older with multiple myeloma. Sequenced input: a population of CD138-negative cells sorted from bone marrow. The DNA for the CDR3 is TGTGCCAGCAGCTTAGTTTGGGACGGAAACACTGAAGCTTTCTTT. This sequence encodes CASSLVWDGNTEAFF. Full variable domain (outside the CDR3, taken from reference TRBV7-2 and TRBJ1-1): GAGVSQSPSNKVTEKGKDVELRCDPISGHTALYWYRQSLGQGLEFLIYFQGNSAPDKSGLPSDRFSAERTGGSVSTLTIQRTQQEDSAVYLCASSLVWDGNTEAFFGQGTRLTVV.